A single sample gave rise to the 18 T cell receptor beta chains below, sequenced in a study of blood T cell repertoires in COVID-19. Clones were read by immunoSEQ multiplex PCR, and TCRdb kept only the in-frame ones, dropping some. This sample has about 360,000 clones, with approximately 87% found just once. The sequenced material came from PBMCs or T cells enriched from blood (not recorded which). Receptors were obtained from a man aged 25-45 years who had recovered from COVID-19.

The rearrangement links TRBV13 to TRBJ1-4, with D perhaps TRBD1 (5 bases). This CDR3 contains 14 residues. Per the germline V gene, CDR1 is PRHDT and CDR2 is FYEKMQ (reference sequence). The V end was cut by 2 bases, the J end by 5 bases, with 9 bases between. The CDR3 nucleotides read TGTGCCAGCAGCTTAAGTCCAGGGAATGAAAAACTGTTTTTT. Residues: CASSLSPGNEKLFF.

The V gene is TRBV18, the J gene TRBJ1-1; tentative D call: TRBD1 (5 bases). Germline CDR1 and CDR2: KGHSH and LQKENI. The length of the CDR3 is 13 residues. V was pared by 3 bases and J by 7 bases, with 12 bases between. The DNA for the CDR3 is TGTGCCAGCTCACCGCGCGGAGGGGTTGAAGCTTTCTTT. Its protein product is CASSPRGGVEAFF.

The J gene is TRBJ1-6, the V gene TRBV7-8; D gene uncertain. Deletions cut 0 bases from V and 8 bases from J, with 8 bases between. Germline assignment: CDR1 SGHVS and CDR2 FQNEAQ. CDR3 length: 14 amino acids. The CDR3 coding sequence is TGTGCCAGCAGCTTAGCGGCCGCCTATTCACCCCTCCACTTT. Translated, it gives CASSLAAAYSPLHF.

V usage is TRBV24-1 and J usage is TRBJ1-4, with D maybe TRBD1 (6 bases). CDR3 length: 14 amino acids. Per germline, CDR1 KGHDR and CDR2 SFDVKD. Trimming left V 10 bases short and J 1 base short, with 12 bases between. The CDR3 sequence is CATRQTGTNEKLFF. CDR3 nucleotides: TGTGCCACTCGACAGACAGGAACTAATGAAAAACTGTTTTTT.

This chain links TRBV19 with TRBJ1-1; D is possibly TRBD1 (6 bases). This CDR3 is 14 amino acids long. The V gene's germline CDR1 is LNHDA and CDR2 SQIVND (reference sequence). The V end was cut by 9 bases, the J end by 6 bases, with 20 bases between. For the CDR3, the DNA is TGTGCCAGCAAAGGGGGGGCTGATCGGTCTGAAGCTTTCTTT. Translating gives CASKGGADRSEAFF.

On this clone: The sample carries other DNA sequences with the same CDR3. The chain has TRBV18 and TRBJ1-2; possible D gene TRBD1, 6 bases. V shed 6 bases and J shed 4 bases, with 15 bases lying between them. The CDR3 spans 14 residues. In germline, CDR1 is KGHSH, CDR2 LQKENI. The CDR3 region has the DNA TGTGCCAGCTCTCCCGGACAGTCCACCTATGGCTACACCTTC. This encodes CASSPGQSTYGYTF.

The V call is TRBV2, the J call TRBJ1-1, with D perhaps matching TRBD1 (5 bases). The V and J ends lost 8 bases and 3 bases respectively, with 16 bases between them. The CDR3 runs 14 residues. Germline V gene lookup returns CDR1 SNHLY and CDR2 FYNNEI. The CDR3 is CASDVGGAYTEAFF. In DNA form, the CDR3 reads TGTGCCAGCGATGTCGGGGGAGCATACACTGAAGCTTTCTTT. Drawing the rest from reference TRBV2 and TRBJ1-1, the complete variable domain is EPEVTQTPSHQVTQMGQEVILRCVPISNHLYFYWYRQILGQKVEFLVSFYNNEISEKSEIFDDQFSVERPDGSNFTLKIRSTKLEDSAMYFCASDVGGAYTEAFFGQGTRLTVV.

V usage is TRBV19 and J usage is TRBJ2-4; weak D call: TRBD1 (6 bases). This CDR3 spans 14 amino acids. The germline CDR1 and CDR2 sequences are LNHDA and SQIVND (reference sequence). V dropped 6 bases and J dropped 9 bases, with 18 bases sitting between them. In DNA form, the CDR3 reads TGTGCCAGTAGACAACTAACAGGGTCGGGCATTCAGTACTTC. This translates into CASRQLTGSGIQYF.

The CDR3 region has the DNA TGTGCCAGCAGTTCCCGACAGGGGCTACACTACGAGCAGTACTTC. Its protein is CASSSRQGLHYEQYF. J is TRBJ2-7 and V is TRBV6-5; 8 bases map to TRBD1. CDR3 length equals 15 residues. V shed 4 bases, J shed 3 bases, and the junction held 8 bases outside the gene matches. Germline CDR1 reads MNHEY; CDR2 reads SVGAGI.

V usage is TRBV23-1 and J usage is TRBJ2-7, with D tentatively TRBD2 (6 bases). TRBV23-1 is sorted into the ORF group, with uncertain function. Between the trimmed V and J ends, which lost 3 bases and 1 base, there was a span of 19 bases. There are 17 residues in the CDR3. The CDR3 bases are TGCGCCAGCAGTCACCGTACTATGCCGGGACTTTCCTACGAGCAGTACTTC. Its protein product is CASSHRTMPGLSYEQYF.

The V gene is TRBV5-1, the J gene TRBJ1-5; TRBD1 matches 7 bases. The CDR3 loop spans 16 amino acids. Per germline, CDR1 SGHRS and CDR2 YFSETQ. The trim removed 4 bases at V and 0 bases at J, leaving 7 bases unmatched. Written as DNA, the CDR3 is TGCGCCAGCAGCGACGGGGACAGAGATAGCAATCAGCCCCAGCATTTT. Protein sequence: CASSDGDRDSNQPQHF.

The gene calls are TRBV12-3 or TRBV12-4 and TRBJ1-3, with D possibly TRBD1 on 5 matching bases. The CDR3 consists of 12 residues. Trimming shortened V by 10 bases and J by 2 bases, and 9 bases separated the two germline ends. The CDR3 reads CATSGAGNTIYF. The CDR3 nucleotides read TGTGCCACCTCGGGGGCTGGAAACACCATATATTTT.

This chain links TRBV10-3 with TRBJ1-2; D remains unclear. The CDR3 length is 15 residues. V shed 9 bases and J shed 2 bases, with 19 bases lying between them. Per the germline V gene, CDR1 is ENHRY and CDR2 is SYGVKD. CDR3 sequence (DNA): TGTGCCATTAGCCACGACGGAGCCATAAACTATGGCTACACCTTC. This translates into CAISHDGAINYGYTF.

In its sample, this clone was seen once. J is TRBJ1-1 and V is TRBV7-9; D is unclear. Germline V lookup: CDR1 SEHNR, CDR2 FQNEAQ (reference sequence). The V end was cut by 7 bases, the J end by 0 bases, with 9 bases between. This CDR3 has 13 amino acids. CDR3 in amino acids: CASISSLNTEAFF. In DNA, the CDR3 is TGTGCCAGCATTTCCAGTTTGAACACTGAAGCTTTCTTT.

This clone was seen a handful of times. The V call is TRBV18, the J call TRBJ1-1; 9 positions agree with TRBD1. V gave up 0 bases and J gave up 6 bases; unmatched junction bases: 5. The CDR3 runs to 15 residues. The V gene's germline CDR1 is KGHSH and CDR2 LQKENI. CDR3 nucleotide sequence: TGTGCCAGCTCACCACCGACAGGGGGGTCCGCTGAAGCTTTCTTT. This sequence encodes CASSPPTGGSAEAFF.

The CDR3 coding sequence is TGTGCCAGTAGTATACTATTCCCCAATGAGCAGTTCTTC. It translates to CASSILFPNEQFF. This chain links TRBV19 with TRBJ2-1, with unresolved D. CDR1 is LNHDA and CDR2 is SQIVND in the germline V gene (reference sequence). This CDR3 has 13 residues. With 2 bases removed from V and 6 bases from J, the gap between germline ends came to 8 bases.

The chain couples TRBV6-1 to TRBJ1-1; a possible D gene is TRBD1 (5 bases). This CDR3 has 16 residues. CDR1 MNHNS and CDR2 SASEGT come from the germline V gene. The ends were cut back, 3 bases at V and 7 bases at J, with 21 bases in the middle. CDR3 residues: CASSENSAGLALEAFF. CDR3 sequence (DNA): TGTGCCAGCAGTGAGAACTCCGCAGGGTTGGCTCTTGAAGCTTTCTTT.

CDR3 DNA: TGTGCCAGCAGCCCGAAGGACAGCAACACTGAAGCTTTCTTT. As protein: CASSPKDSNTEAFF. The chain employs TRBV7-9 and TRBJ1-1; D possibly corresponds to TRBD1 (6 bases). Germline CDR1 reads SEHNR; CDR2 reads FQNEAQ (reference sequence). The germline V and J ends were trimmed by 5 bases and 2 bases, with 12 bases remaining between them. This CDR3 has 14 residues.